What follows is one T cell receptor (beta chain) and its context. What it binds is unknown. This CDR3 is also generated by other DNA sequences in the sample. The sample belongs to a study of T cell responses to AZD1222 COVID-19 vaccine. Study-wide results and caveats: Nearly half of the spike-specific TCRs reportedly recognize variant regions that carry no mutations. None of the repertoires were sampled until the peak T cell response had passed. Compared with day 0, the breadth and depth of the Spike-specific TCR repertoire rose significantly after two doses of AZD1222.

There are 11 residues in the CDR3. V lost 5 bases to trimming and J lost 1 base, with 3 bases between them. Germline values: CDR1 GTSNPN, CDR2 SVGIG (reference sequence). The data were produced by immunoSEQ multiplex PCR, yet TCRdb's version contains in-frame clones alone and is incomplete. Of more than 110,000 clones listed, 85% to 95% are singletons. This chain links TRBV30 with TRBJ1-3; D remains ambiguous. This TCR derives from an adult who received the AZD1222 COVID-19 vaccine. This sample comprised peripheral blood, obtained 28 days after the second AZD1222 dose. CDR3 sequence (DNA): TGTGCCTGGTCATCTGGAAACACCATATATTTT. Translated, it gives CAWSSGNTIYF.